This entry is about one T cell receptor (beta chain). Clones were sequenced by immunoSEQ multiplex PCR, and TCRdb holds only the in-frame ones, with some missing. Of about 64,000 clones listed, more than 90% are singletons. Per germline, CDR1 PRHDT and CDR2 FYEKMQ (reference sequence). The CDR3 consists of 13 residues. Trimming removed 2 bases at V and 5 bases at J, with 9 bases between. These data belong to a study of control samples from healthy donors and cancer patients. The chain carries TRBV13 and TRBJ1-2, with D perhaps TRBD1 (5 bases). The clonotype was recovered from a middle-aged man with colorectal cancer. Sequencing used PBMCs. The CDR3 sequence: CASSLNEGYGYTF. The DNA for the CDR3 is TGTGCCAGCAGCTTAAACGAGGGGTATGGCTACACCTTC. The complete variable domain, with remaining parts taken from reference TRBV13 and TRBJ1-2, reads AAGVIQSPRHLIKEKRETATLKCYPIPRHDTVYWYQQGPGQDPQFLISFYEKMQSDKGSIPDRFSAQQFSDYHSELNMSSLELGDSALYFCASSLNEGYGYTFGSGTRLTVV.